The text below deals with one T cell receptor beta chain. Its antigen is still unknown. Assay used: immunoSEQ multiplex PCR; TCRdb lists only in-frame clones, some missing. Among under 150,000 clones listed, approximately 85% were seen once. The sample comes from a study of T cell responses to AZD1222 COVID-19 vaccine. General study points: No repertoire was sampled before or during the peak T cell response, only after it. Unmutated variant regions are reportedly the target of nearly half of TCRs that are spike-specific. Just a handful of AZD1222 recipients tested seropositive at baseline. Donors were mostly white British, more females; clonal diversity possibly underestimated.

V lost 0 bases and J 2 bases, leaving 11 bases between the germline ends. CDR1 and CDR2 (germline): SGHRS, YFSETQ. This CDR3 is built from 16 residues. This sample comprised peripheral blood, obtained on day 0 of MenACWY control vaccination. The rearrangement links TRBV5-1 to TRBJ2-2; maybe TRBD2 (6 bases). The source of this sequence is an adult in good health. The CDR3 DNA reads TGCGCCAGCAGCTTGGACCTGCGGGAAAACACCGGGGAGCTGTTTTTT. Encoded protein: CASSLDLRENTGELFF.